This is a list of T cell receptor beta chains from one sample in a study of T-cell memory formation after mild COVID-19. Each CDR3 protein is one row after TCRdb ran MiXCR on the 5' RACE reads. The sample carries under 300,000 distinct CDR3 sequences, around 15% recorded once. What was sequenced was PBMCs or a T cell subset sorted from them (not recorded which). These receptors came from a man aged 18 to 29 who had mild COVID-19 (a few samples of this study predate the infection). Cell type and time point are not known. CDR3s include the opening cysteine and the closing phenylalanine or tryptophan. The order of the fields is V gene, clone size, D gene, J gene, CDR3 protein, CDR3 DNA. D genes are given only for firm matches. Only part of the rows carry a size: once, few, many, or a class if the clone is expanded.

V: TRBV12-3/TRBV12-4
size: few
D: NA
J: TRBJ2-4
CDR3: CASTPGHSGAQYF
DNA: TGTGCCAGCACCCCAGGACACTCCGGGGCTCAGTACTTC

V: TRBV11-2
size: few
D: NA
J: TRBJ2-7
CDR3: CASSFEGYSYEQYF
DNA: TGTGCCAGCAGCTTCGAGGGGTATTCCTACGAGCAGTACTTC

V: TRBV12-3/TRBV12-4
size: NA
D: TRBD2
J: TRBJ2-3
CDR3: CASTAAGGEDTQYF
DNA: TGTGCCAGCACCGCGGCGGGGGGCGAAGATACGCAGTATTTT

V: TRBV28
size: few
D: TRBD1
J: TRBJ1-6
CDR3: CASSLRDRLNSPLHF
DNA: TGTGCCAGCAGTCTCCGGGACAGGCTAAATTCACCCCTCCACTTT

V: TRBV12-3/TRBV12-4
size: NA
D: TRBD1
J: TRBJ2-3
CDR3: CASSFTGDPDTQYF
DNA: TGTGCCAGCAGTTTTACAGGGGATCCAGATACGCAGTATTTT

V: TRBV29-1
size: few
D: NA
J: TRBJ2-3
CDR3: CSVESGGQADTQYF
DNA: TGCAGCGTTGAAAGTGGGGGGCAGGCAGATACGCAGTATTTT

V: TRBV19
size: NA
D: NA
J: TRBJ2-5
CDR3: CASSIGTGPRETQYF
DNA: TGTGCCAGTAGTATAGGAACGGGGCCGAGGGAGACCCAGTACTTC

V: TRBV12-3/TRBV12-4
size: few
D: NA
J: TRBJ1-2
CDR3: CASSLFSGYTF
DNA: TGTGCCAGCAGTTTGTTCTCTGGCTACACCTTC

V: TRBV7-8
size: NA
D: NA
J: TRBJ2-3
CDR3: CASSLAIRGTQYF
DNA: TGTGCCAGCAGCTTAGCAATCAGGGGCACGCAGTATTTT

V: TRBV6-5
size: few
D: NA
J: TRBJ2-2
CDR3: CASSPVRNPGELFF
DNA: TGTGCCAGCAGTCCCGTCCGGAATCCCGGGGAGCTGTTTTTT

V: TRBV12-3/TRBV12-4
size: NA
D: TRBD1
J: TRBJ2-2
CDR3: CASTNQGVGELFF
DNA: TGTGCCAGCACCAATCAGGGGGTTGGGGAGCTGTTTTTT

V: TRBV10-3
size: NA
D: NA
J: TRBJ1-3
CDR3: CAISENRASGNTIYF
DNA: TGTGCCATCAGTGAGAACAGGGCCTCTGGAAACACCATATATTTT

V: TRBV6-5
size: NA
D: TRBD1
J: TRBJ1-2
CDR3: CASSTRTGGDYGYTF
DNA: TGTGCCAGCAGTACCAGGACAGGGGGCGACTATGGCTACACCTTC

V: TRBV20-1
size: NA
D: NA
J: TRBJ1-2
CDR3: CSATWTPGYGYTF
DNA: TGCAGTGCTACCTGGACGCCCGGATATGGCTACACCTTC

V: TRBV5-5
size: NA
D: NA
J: TRBJ1-3
CDR3: CASGGTAGNTIYF
DNA: TGTGCCAGCGGCGGGACGGCTGGAAACACCATATATTTT

V: TRBV27
size: few
D: NA
J: TRBJ2-5
CDR3: CASSFQMQETQYF
DNA: TGTGCCAGCAGTTTTCAGATGCAAGAGACCCAGTACTTC

V: TRBV10-3
size: few
D: TRBD2
J: TRBJ2-7
CDR3: CAISAGGDYEQYF
DNA: TGTGCCATCAGTGCGGGAGGGGACTACGAGCAGTACTTC

V: TRBV7-3
size: NA
D: NA
J: TRBJ2-3
CDR3: CASSNDPGATDTQYF
DNA: TGTGCCAGCAGCAACGACCCGGGGGCCACAGATACGCAGTATTTT

V: TRBV7-2
size: NA
D: NA
J: TRBJ1-6
CDR3: CASSPDGIGANSPLHF
DNA: TGTGCCAGCAGCCCCGATGGTATAGGGGCTAATTCACCCCTCCACTTT

V: TRBV20-1
size: few
D: TRBD1
J: TRBJ1-1
CDR3: CSARRNRGLRGEAFF
DNA: TGCAGTGCTAGGAGAAACAGGGGGCTGAGGGGTGAAGCTTTCTTT

V: TRBV5-4
size: few
D: TRBD1
J: TRBJ1-6
CDR3: CASSLRTGGGSPLHF
DNA: TGTGCCAGCAGCTTGCGGACAGGGGGCGGATCACCCCTCCACTTT

V: TRBV21-1
size: NA
D: NA
J: TRBJ2-5
CDR3: CASSKGPWRVTETQYF
DNA: TGTGCCAGCAGCAAAGGCCCCTGGCGGGTGACGGAGACCCAGTACTTC

V: TRBV30
size: few
D: NA
J: TRBJ1-4
CDR3: CAWSVPPELFF
DNA: TGTGCCTGGAGTGTACCGCCGGAACTGTTTTTT

V: TRBV19
size: few
D: NA
J: TRBJ1-1
CDR3: CASSIQEYTEAFF
DNA: TGTGCCAGTAGTATACAGGAATACACTGAAGCTTTCTTT

V: TRBV5-8
size: few
D: NA
J: TRBJ2-7
CDR3: CASSRRVPTYEQYF
DNA: TGTGCCAGCAGCCGCAGGGTACCCACCTACGAGCAGTACTTC

V: TRBV5-1
size: few
D: NA
J: TRBJ1-5
CDR3: CASSLGVSGNNQPQHF
DNA: TGCGCCAGCAGCTTGGGGGTGTCGGGAAACAATCAGCCCCAGCATTTT